The next 3 T cell receptor beta chains were all read from a single sample in a study of blood T cell repertoires in COVID-19. Repertoires were generated with immunoSEQ multiplex PCR, while TCRdb's copy carries only in-frame clones and drops some. Of roughly 320,000 clones in the sample, about nine tenths were seen once. Material: peripheral blood. These receptors originate from a woman aged 45 to 65 with COVID-19, enrolled during active disease.

The chain recombines TRBV14 with TRBJ2-3; 9 bases map to TRBD2. CDR3 size: 21 residues. Germline V gene data show CDR1 as SGHDN and CDR2 as FVKESK. Germline trimming cut 3 bases from V and 2 bases from J; bases unmatched to any gene: 21. CDR3 loop: CASSHYDDSQPSGIYTDTQYF. For the CDR3, the DNA is TGTGCCAGCAGCCATTACGATGACTCACAGCCTAGCGGGATCTACACAGATACGCAGTATTTT.

The chain combines TRBV9 with TRBJ2-7, with D perhaps matching TRBD1 (5 bases). V was trimmed by 3 bases and J by 1 base, leaving 8 bases between them. This CDR3 is built from 13 residues. The germline V gene encodes CDR1 SGDLS and CDR2 YYNGEE. The CDR3: CASSEGFSYEQYF. The CDR3, as DNA: TGTGCCAGCAGCGAGGGGTTTTCCTACGAGCAGTACTTC.

This chain connects TRBV19 to TRBJ2-2; TRBD2 agrees at 9 bases. The J segment lost 6 bases and the V segment lost 4 bases, leaving 9 bases of the junction unmatched. Germline loops: CDR1 LNHDA, CDR2 SQIVND (reference sequence). CDR3 length equals 16 residues. CDR3 in amino acids: CASSTASGAGAGELFF. The DNA for the CDR3 is TGTGCCAGTAGTACTGCTAGCGGGGCCGGGGCCGGGGAGCTGTTTTTT.